One sample yielded the 10 T cell receptor beta chains listed below, sequenced in a study of shared clonotypes between healthy human individuals. Repertoires were generated with immunoSEQ multiplex PCR, while TCRdb's copy carries only in-frame clones and drops some. The data hold about 1 million clones, with 70% to 80% observed a single time. The sample was memory CD4+ T cells sorted from blood. Subset reported: CD45RA-negative fraction. The receptors were sampled from a man younger than 30 in good health.

Note on this clone: This specimen includes other DNA sequences encoding the same CDR3. J is TRBJ1-3 and V is TRBV2, with D possibly matching TRBD1 (6 bases). The CDR3 has 13 amino acids. The ends were cut back, 4 bases at V and 2 bases at J, with 6 bases in the middle. CDR1 is SNHLY and CDR2 is FYNNEI in the germline V gene. CDR3 in DNA: TGTGCCAGCAGTGGGACAGCTGGAAACACCATATATTTT. It yields the protein CASSGTAGNTIYF.

J is TRBJ1-5 and V is TRBV6-1; D is perhaps TRBD1 (6 bases). V lost 4 bases and J 7 bases, leaving 14 bases between the germline ends. Looked up from germline, CDR1 is MNHNS and CDR2 is SASEGT. The CDR3 has 14 amino acids. The CDR3 is CASSGGRGDQPQHF. The CDR3 DNA sequence: TGTGCCAGCAGTGGGGGAAGGGGGGACCAGCCCCAGCATTTT.

The chain combines TRBV11-1 with TRBJ2-3, with D possibly called TRBD1 or TRBD2 (5 bases each). This CDR3 comprises 15 residues. With 5 bases removed from V and 3 bases from J, the gap between germline ends came to 15 bases. Germline CDR1 and CDR2: SGHAT and FQDESV (reference sequence). The CDR3 DNA reads TGTGCCAGCAGCCGAGGGTCGGGGCTGACAGATACGCAGTATTTT. Its translation: CASSRGSGLTDTQYF.

The V gene is TRBV28, the J gene TRBJ2-7, with 11 bases fitting TRBD1. V lost 8 bases, J lost 4 bases, and 10 bases stayed unmatched. The germline V gene encodes CDR1 MDHEN and CDR2 SYDVKM. The CDR3 sequence is 15 residues long. The CDR3: CASRGQGAGSYEQYF. In DNA form, the CDR3 reads TGTGCCAGCCGCGGACAGGGGGCTGGATCGTACGAGCAGTACTTC. The entire variable domain, with the rest obtained from reference TRBV28 and TRBJ2-7, is as follows: DVKVTQSSRYLVKRTGEKVFLECVQDMDHENMFWYRQDPGLGLRLIYFSYDVKMKEKGDIPEGYSVSREKKERFSLILESASTNQTSMYLCASRGQGAGSYEQYFGPGTRLTVT.

The chain recombines TRBV5-1 with TRBJ2-7, with no clear D. Germline V lookup: CDR1 SGHRS, CDR2 YFSETQ. The CDR3 length is 14 residues. With 3 bases removed from V and 0 bases from J, the gap between germline ends came to 10 bases. The CDR3 loop reads CASSSTNPSYEQYF. The DNA of the CDR3 is TGCGCCAGCAGCTCCACCAACCCCTCCTACGAGCAGTACTTC.

The chain is built from TRBV6-5 and TRBJ2-3, with D possibly being TRBD2 (5 bases). Trimming left V 6 bases short and J 0 bases short, with 10 bases between. The germline gives CDR1 MNHEY, CDR2 SVGAGI. CDR3 length: 14 amino acids. CDR3 protein: CASSPDLSTDTQYF. CDR3 in DNA: TGTGCCAGCAGCCCGGACTTGAGCACAGATACGCAGTATTTT.

This chain uses TRBV2 with TRBJ2-3; 9 bases fit TRBD1. Germline assignment: CDR1 SNHLY and CDR2 FYNNEI. This CDR3 contains 15 residues. V lost 6 bases to trimming and J lost 4 bases; unmatched junction nucleotides: 8. CDR3 nucleotides: TGTGCCAGCAGGGGCCGGACAGGGGACGCAGATACGCAGTATTTT. Its translation is CASRGRTGDADTQYF.

The J gene is TRBJ2-7, the V gene TRBV10-3; possible D gene TRBD2, 5 bases. V dropped 2 bases and J dropped 3 bases, with 8 bases sitting between them. The CDR3 has 13 residues. Germline V gives CDR1 ENHRY, CDR2 SYGVKD. The CDR3 loop is CAISETAGYEQYF. CDR3 DNA sequence: TGTGCCATCAGTGAGACGGCGGGCTACGAGCAGTACTTC.

This clone came up once. The CDR3 is CASSLWGIQNTGELFF. The CDR3 DNA reads TGTGCCAGCAGCTTATGGGGAATCCAGAACACCGGGGAGCTGTTTTTT. The chain carries TRBV5-4 and TRBJ2-2; D gene uncertain. The CDR3 consists of 16 residues. Trimming took off 2 bases at V and 1 base at J, with 12 bases between the two ends. CDR1 is SGHNT, CDR2 YYREEE, per germline (reference sequence).

Comments on this clone: Other nucleotide sequences from this sample produce the same CDR3. V gene TRBV7-2 combines with J gene TRBJ2-3; 13 nucleotides line up with TRBD2. The germline V gene has CDR1 SGHTA and CDR2 FQGNSA. CDR3 length: 16 amino acids. The junction had 7 bases not matched to a gene; V was cut back by 4 bases and J by 6 bases. CDR3 amino acids: CASSSGLAGFSDTQYF. CDR3 sequence (DNA): TGTGCCAGCAGCTCGGGACTAGCGGGATTTTCGGATACGCAGTATTTT.